This T cell receptor (beta chain) was captured by sequencing in a study of T cell clones after liver transplantation. Using immunoSEQ multiplex PCR, the repertoire was profiled, and TCRdb retains in-frame clones only, with some absent. Of approximately 7,300 clones listed, 75% to 90% were seen once; the top ten hold approximately 41%. This clone came up a few times. The CDR3 consists of 15 residues. Per germline, CDR1 LNHDA and CDR2 SQIVND (reference sequence). V lost 7 bases, J lost 5 bases, and 10 bases stayed unmatched. This clonotype was sampled from a human donor who received a liver transplant. The sample was CD8+ T cells from blood, taken before liver transplant. The chain uses TRBV19 and TRBJ2-2; 7 bases line up with TRBD2. The CDR3 DNA is TGTGCCAGTAATACCATAATGGGGGGGACCGGGGAGCTGTTTTTT. It translates to CASNTIMGGTGELFF.